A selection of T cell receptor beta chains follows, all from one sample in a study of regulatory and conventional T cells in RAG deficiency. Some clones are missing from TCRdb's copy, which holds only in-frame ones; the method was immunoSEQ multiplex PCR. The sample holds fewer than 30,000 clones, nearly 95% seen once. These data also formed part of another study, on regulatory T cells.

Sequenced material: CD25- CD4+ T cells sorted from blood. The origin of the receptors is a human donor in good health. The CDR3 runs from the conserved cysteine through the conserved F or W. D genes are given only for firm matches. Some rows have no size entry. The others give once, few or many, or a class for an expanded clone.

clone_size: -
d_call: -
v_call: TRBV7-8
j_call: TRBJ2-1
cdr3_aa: CASSLVSGRSYNEQFF
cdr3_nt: TGTGCCAGCAGCTTAGTTAGCGGTAGATCATACAATGAGCAGTTCTTC

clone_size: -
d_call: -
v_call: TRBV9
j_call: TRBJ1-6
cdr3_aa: CASSLSPRQAHSPLHF
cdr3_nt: TGTGCCAGCAGCCTCTCCCCCCGACAGGCTCACTCACCCCTCCACTTT

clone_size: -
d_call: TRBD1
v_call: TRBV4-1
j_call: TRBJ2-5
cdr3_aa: CASSPGQRVGETQYF
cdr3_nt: TGCGCCAGCAGCCCGGGACAGCGAGTCGGGGAGACCCAGTACTTC

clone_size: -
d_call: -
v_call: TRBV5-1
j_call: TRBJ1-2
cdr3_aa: CASSLGVGIRMGYTF
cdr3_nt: TGCGCCAGCAGCTTGGGGGTGGGCATTCGCATGGGCTACACCTTC

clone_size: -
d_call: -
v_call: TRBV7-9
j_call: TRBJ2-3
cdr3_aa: CASSLAPGDTQYF
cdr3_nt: TGTGCCAGCAGCTTAGCGCCCGGAGATACGCAGTATTTT

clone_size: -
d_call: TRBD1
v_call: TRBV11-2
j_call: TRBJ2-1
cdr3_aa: CASSLLRDRGPLDEQFF
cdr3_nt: TGTGCCAGCAGCTTACTCCGGGACAGGGGGCCTTTGGATGAGCAGTTCTTC

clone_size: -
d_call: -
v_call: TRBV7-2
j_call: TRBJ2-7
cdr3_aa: CASNPDRSYEQYF
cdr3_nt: TGTGCCAGCAACCCGGACAGATCCTACGAGCAGTACTTC

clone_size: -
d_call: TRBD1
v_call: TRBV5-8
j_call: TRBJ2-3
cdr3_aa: CASSSPGQGRDTQYF
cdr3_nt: TGTGCCAGCAGCTCCCCGGGACAGGGAAGAGATACGCAGTATTTT

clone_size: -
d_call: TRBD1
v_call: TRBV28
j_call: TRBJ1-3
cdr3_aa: CASSPPGDRVANTIYF
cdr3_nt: TGTGCCAGCAGCCCCCCAGGGGACAGGGTGGCAAACACCATATATTTT

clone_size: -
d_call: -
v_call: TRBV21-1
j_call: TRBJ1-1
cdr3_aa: CASSIRQGARTEAFF
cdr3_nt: TGTGCCAGCAGCATACGACAGGGGGCGCGCACTGAAGCTTTCTTT

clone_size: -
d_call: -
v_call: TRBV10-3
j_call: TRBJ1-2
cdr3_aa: CAISEVSPGDPLYTF
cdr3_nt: TGTGCCATCAGTGAGGTTTCTCCAGGCGATCCTCTCTACACCTTC

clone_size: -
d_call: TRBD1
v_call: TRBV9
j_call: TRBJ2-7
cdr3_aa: CASSPGQGEYEQYF
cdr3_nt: TGTGCCAGCAGCCCGGGACAGGGGGAGTACGAGCAGTACTTC

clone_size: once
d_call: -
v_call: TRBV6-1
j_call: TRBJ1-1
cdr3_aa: CASSGPGNTEAFF
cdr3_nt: TGTGCCAGCAGTGGGCCAGGGAACACTGAAGCTTTCTTT

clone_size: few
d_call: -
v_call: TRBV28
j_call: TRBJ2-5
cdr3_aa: CASSLVTTEETQYF
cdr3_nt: TGTGCCAGCAGTTTAGTTACTACGGAAGAGACCCAGTACTTC

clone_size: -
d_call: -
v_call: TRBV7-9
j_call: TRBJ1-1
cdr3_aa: CASSHGVAEAFF
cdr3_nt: TGTGCCAGCAGCCACGGGGTAGCTGAAGCTTTCTTT

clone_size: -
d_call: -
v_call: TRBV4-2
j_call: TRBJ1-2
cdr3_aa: CASSFYYGYTF
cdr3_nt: TGTGCCAGCAGCTTTTATTATGGCTACACCTTC

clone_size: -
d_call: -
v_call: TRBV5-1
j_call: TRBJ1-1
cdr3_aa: CASSLGGSTEAFF
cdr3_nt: TGCGCCAGCAGCTTAGGAGGGAGCACTGAAGCTTTCTTT

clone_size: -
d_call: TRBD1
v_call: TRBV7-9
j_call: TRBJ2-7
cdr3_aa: CASSPIRTGVDYEQYF
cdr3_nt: TGTGCCAGCAGCCCCATCCGGACAGGGGTCGACTACGAGCAGTACTTC

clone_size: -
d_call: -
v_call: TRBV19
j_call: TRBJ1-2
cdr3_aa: CASSIAGNGGYTF
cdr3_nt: TGTGCCAGTAGTATAGCAGGGAACGGCGGCTACACCTTC

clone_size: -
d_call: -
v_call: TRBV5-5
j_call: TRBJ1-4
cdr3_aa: CASSPHATNEKLFF
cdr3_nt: TGTGCCAGCAGCCCACACGCAACTAATGAAAAACTGTTTTTT

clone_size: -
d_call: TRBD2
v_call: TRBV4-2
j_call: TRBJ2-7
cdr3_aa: CASSQVAPSGGREQYF
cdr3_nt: TGTGCCAGCAGCCAAGTTGCCCCTAGCGGGGGGAGAGAGCAGTACTTC

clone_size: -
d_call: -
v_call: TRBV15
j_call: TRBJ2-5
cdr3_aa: CATSRDRGGFRGVETQYF
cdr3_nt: TGTGCCACCAGCAGAGATCGGGGTGGCTTCAGGGGCGTAGAGACCCAGTACTTC

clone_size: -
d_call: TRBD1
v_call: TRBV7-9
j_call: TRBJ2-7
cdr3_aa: CASSLSGQGAYEQYF
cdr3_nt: TGTGCCAGCAGCCTCTCCGGACAGGGTGCCTACGAGCAGTACTTC

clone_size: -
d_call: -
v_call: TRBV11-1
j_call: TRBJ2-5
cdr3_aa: CASSLAASRETQYF
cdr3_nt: TGTGCCAGCAGCTTAGCAGCGTCGAGGGAGACCCAGTACTTC

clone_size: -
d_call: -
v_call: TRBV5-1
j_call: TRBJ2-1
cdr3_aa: CASSLEGRGPNNEQFF
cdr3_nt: TGCGCCAGCAGCTTGGAGGGCAGGGGTCCCAACAATGAGCAGTTCTTC

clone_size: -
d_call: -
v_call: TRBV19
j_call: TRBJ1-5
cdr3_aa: CASGARGSNQPQHF
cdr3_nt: TGTGCCAGTGGGGCTAGGGGTTCCAATCAGCCCCAGCATTTT

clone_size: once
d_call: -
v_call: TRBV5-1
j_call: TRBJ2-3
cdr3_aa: CASSLVGGGAVDTQYF
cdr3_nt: TGCGCCAGCAGCTTGGTGGGAGGGGGGGCCGTTGATACGCAGTATTTT

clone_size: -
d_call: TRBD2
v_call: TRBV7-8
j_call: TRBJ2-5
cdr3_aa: CASSLELAGIQETQYF
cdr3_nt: TGTGCCAGCAGCTTAGAACTAGCGGGGATCCAAGAGACCCAGTACTTC

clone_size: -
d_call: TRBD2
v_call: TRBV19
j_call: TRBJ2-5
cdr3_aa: CASSLRTSGRGETQYF
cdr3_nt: TGTGCCAGTAGTCTACGGACTAGCGGGAGAGGAGAGACCCAGTACTTC

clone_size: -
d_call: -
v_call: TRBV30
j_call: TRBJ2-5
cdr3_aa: CAWVGGPQETQYF
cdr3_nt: TGTGCCTGGGTGGGGGGGCCGCAAGAGACCCAGTACTTC

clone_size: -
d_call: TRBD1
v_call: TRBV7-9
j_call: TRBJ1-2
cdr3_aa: CASSPTGDKGYTF
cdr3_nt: TGTGCCAGCAGCCCCACAGGGGACAAGGGCTACACCTTC

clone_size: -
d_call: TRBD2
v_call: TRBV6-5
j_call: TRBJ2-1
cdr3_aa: CASSRAGRAYNEQFF
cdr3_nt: TGTGCCAGCAGCCGAGCGGGGAGGGCCTACAATGAGCAGTTCTTC

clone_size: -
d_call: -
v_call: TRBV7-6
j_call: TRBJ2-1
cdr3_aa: CASSSGGGASYNEQFF
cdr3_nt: TGTGCCAGCAGCTCCGGAGGGGGGGCCTCCTACAATGAGCAGTTCTTC

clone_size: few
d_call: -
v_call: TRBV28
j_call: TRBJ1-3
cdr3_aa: CASSLEGNGNTIYF
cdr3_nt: TGTGCCAGCAGCCTCGAGGGAAATGGAAACACCATATATTTT

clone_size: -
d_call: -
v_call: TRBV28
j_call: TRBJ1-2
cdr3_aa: CASSLGVGQGAHF
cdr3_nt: -

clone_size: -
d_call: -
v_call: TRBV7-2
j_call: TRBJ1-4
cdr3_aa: CASSFTGGATNEKLFF
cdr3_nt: TGTGCCAGCAGCTTCACAGGAGGGGCAACTAATGAAAAACTGTTTTTT

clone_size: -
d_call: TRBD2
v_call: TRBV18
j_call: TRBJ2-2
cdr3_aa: CASSPLGTMNLPGELFF
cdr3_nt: TGTGCCAGCTCACCACTCGGGACTATGAATCTCCCCGGGGAGCTGTTTTTT

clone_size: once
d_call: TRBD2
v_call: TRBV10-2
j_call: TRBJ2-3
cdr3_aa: CASSEFTSAYSDTQYF
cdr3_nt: TGCGCCAGCAGTGAGTTCACTAGCGCGTACTCCGATACGCAGTATTTT

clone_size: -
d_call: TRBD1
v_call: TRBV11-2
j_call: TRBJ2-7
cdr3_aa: CASSFGQGYEQYF
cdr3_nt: TGTGCCAGCAGCTTTGGACAGGGCTACGAGCAGTACTTC

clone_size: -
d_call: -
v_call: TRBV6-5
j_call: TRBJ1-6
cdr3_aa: CAIRRDPYNSPLHF
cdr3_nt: TGTGCCATCAGGAGGGATCCTTATAATTCACCCCTCCACTTT

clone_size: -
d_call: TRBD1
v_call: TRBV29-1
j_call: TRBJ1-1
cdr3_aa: CSVGRTGATEAFF
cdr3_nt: TGCAGCGTCGGAAGGACAGGGGCAACTGAAGCTTTCTTT

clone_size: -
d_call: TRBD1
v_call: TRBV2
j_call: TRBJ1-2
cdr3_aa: CASRGTVHNYGYTF
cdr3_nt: TGTGCCAGCAGGGGGACAGTACATAACTATGGCTACACCTTC

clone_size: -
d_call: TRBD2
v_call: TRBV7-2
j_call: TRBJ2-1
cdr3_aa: CASSLVWTSGGMDEQFF
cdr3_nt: TGTGCCAGCAGCTTAGTTTGGACTAGCGGGGGTATGGATGAGCAGTTCTTC

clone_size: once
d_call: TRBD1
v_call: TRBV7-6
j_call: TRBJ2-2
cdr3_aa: CASSPGPGQGGNTGELFF
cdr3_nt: TGTGCCAGCAGCCCAGGCCCCGGACAGGGAGGGAACACCGGGGAGCTGTTTTTT

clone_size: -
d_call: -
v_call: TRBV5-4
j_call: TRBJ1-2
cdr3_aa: CASSLPGVGVESTNDGYTF
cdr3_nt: TGTGCCAGCAGCTTGCCCGGGGTCGGGGTTGAGTCAACTAATGATGGCTACACCTTC

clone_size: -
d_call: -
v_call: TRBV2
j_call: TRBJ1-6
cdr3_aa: CASSDSRGNSPLHF
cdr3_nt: TGTGCCAGCAGTGATTCCAGGGGAAATTCACCCCTCCACTTT

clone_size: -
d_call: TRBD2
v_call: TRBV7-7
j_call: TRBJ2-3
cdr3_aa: CASSMGGVVTDTQYF
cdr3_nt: TGTGCTAGCAGTATGGGGGGGGTAGTCACAGATACGCAGTATTTT

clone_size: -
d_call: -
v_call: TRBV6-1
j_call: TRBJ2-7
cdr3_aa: CASTLDFYEQYF
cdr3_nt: TGTGCCAGCACCCTAGACTTCTACGAGCAGTACTTC

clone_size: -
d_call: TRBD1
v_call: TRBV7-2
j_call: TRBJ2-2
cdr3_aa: CASSHGGQGATGELFF
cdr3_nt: TGTGCCAGCAGCCACGGAGGACAGGGGGCAACCGGGGAGCTGTTTTTT

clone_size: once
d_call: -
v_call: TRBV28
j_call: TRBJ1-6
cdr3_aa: CACSYNSPLHF
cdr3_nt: TGTGCTTGCTCCTATAATTCCCCCCTCCACTTT

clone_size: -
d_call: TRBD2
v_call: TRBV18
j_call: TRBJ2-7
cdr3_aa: CASSSSGAVSYEQYF
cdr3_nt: TGTGCCAGCTCATCGAGCGGGGCTGTGTCCTACGAGCAGTACTTC

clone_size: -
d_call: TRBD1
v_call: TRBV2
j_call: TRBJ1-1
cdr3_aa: CASMRQGFEAFF
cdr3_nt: TGTGCCAGCATGCGACAGGGATTTGAAGCTTTCTTT